This TCR beta chain was sequenced in a study of CD8+ T cells in alopecia areata. Following RNA extraction, reverse transcription yielded cDNA that acted as the sequencing template. TCRdb's copy holds only in-frame clones and misses some; the assay was immunoSEQ multiplex PCR. The data show 98,000 or so clones, more than 55% seen once. Treatment given: oral pan-JAK inhibitor, 5-10 mg twice daily. In germline, CDR1 is LGHNA, CDR2 YSLEER. The V and J ends lost 6 bases and 4 bases, in that order; junction bases with no gene match: 11. This CDR3 has 16 residues. The source of this sequence is a human donor with alopecia areata. The V gene is TRBV4-3, the J gene TRBJ1-1, with 10 positions matching TRBD1. Source: CD8+ T cells sorted from blood, taken at week 4, from a patient treated with tofacitinib. CDR3 DNA sequence: TGCGCCAGCAGTCTCACCGGGACAGGGGTCGTCACTGAAGCTTTCTTT. Translated, it gives CASSLTGTGVVTEAFF.